The next 8 T cell receptor beta chains were all read from a single sample in a study of shared clonotypes between healthy human individuals. TCRdb's copy holds only in-frame clones and misses some; the assay was immunoSEQ multiplex PCR. The data contain about 2 million clones, about 95% of them singletons. CD45RO-negative CD8 cells positively selected for CCR7 made up the naive population, which excluded terminally differentiated effector memory CD45RA+ cells. What was sequenced was naive CD8+ T cells sorted from blood. The receptors shown here come from a man between 18 and 29 years old in good health.

This chain joins TRBV11-2 and TRBJ2-7; tentatively, D is TRBD2 (5 bases). Per germline, CDR1 SGHAT and CDR2 FQNNGV. Between the trimmed V and J ends, which lost 5 bases and 3 bases, there was a span of 14 bases. The CDR3 loop spans 14 amino acids. The CDR3 spells CASSKSGILYEQYF. The CDR3 bases are TGTGCCAGCAGCAAGTCCGGGATTCTCTACGAGCAGTACTTC.

To note about this clone: The sample has other DNA sequences that encode this CDR3 too. The V and J genes are TRBV15 and TRBJ1-5; 8 bases are a match to TRBD1. Germline V gene sequence: CDR1 LNHNV, CDR2 YYDKDF (reference sequence). V lost 0 bases, J lost 6 bases, and 4 bases stayed unmatched. The length of the CDR3 is 15 residues. The CDR3 DNA sequence: TGTGCCACCAGCAGAGACCAGGGGGCCGGTCAGCCCCAGCATTTT. Protein sequence: CATSRDQGAGQPQHF.

The chain is built from TRBV5-4 and TRBJ2-3; D remains ambiguous. Germline loops: CDR1 SGHNT, CDR2 YYREEE (reference sequence). CDR3 length: 14 residues. Deletions cut 1 base from V and 2 bases from J, with 8 bases between. Here the CDR3 reads CASSLWGTTDTQYF. DNA for the CDR3: TGTGCCAGCAGCTTGTGGGGAACCACAGATACGCAGTATTTT.

V gene TRBV9 combines with J gene TRBJ2-2, with a tentative D call TRBD2 (5 bases). V was shortened by 4 bases and J by 2 bases, with 15 bases between the two germline ends. Germline CDR1 reads SGDLS; CDR2 reads YYNGEE. This CDR3 region has 16 residues. The CDR3 bases are TGTGCCAGCAGCATAGGGCCGGGGATTAACACCGGGGAGCTGTTTTTT. It translates to CASSIGPGINTGELFF.

In the case of this clone: The sample holds other DNA sequences that translate to the same CDR3. V gene TRBV9 combines with J gene TRBJ1-3; 10 bases are shared with TRBD1. The CDR3 loop spans 13 amino acids. Germline V gene lookup returns CDR1 SGDLS and CDR2 YYNGEE. V was pared by 8 bases and J by 8 bases, with 7 bases of the junction left unmatched. The CDR3 nucleotides are TGTGCCAGTTCGGGACAGGGGCTAGACACCATATATTTT. Its translation is CASSGQGLDTIYF.

The chain recombines TRBV9 with TRBJ2-3, with D tentatively TRBD2 (5 bases). Germline assignment: CDR1 SGDLS and CDR2 YYNGEE. V was trimmed by 4 bases and J by 4 bases, leaving 13 bases between them. The length of the CDR3 is 14 residues. The CDR3 loop reads CASSPGVSPDTQYF. For the CDR3, the DNA is TGTGCCAGCAGCCCCGGGGTCTCCCCAGATACGCAGTATTTT.

The chain couples TRBV4-1 to TRBJ2-1; tentatively, D is TRBD1 (6 bases). This CDR3 has 14 residues. The germline V gene has CDR1 MGHRA and CDR2 YSYEKL. The ends were cut back, 3 bases at V and 9 bases at J, with 15 bases in the middle. CDR3 sequence reads: CASSHLTGNGEQFF. DNA of the CDR3: TGCGCCAGCAGCCATTTAACAGGGAACGGTGAGCAGTTCTTC.

The chain joins TRBV10-2 to TRBJ1-2; D possibly corresponds to TRBD1 (6 bases). The ends were cut back, 1 base at V and 4 bases at J, with 10 bases in the middle. Looked up from germline, CDR1 is WSHSY and CDR2 is SAAADI. The CDR3 loop spans 14 amino acids. DNA of the CDR3: TGCGCCAGCAGTGAGTGGACAGATACCTATGGCTACACCTTC. As protein: CASSEWTDTYGYTF.